What follows are 4 T cell receptor beta chains derived from one specimen sequenced in a study of blood T cells in healthy people across ages. A second about 7 to 12 cycle PCR used barcoded and J-beta primers. TCRdb used MiXCR to reprocess the 5' RACE reads, holding one entry per CDR3 protein. Of nearly 800,000 distinct CDR3 sequences listed, around a quarter are singletons. These same data were also listed under a study on T cells of mothers and their children.

Sequenced sample: blood. These receptors were collected from a boy younger than 18 in good health.

This chain uses TRBV27 with TRBJ2-7; D not certain. The V end lost 5 bases, the J end lost 5 bases, and 16 bases lay between the germline ends. This CDR3 contains 14 residues. Germline V CDR1 and CDR2: MNHEY, SMNVEV (reference sequence). The CDR3 is CASSPTTRFNEQYF. The CDR3 nucleotides are TGTGCCAGCAGTCCTACGACAAGGTTCAACGAGCAGTACTTC.

This chain connects TRBV29-1 to TRBJ1-2, with 7 nucleotides matching TRBD1. CDR1 is SQVTM and CDR2 is ANQGSEA in the germline V gene. Germline trimming cut 6 bases from V and 2 bases from J; bases unmatched to any gene: 3. CDR3 length: 12 residues. CDR3 residues: CSVTGHNYGYTF. The CDR3 DNA follows: TGCAGCGTGACAGGGCACAACTATGGCTACACCTTC. The variable domain in full, completed from reference TRBV29-1 and TRBJ1-2, reads SAVISQKPSRDICQRGTSLTIQCQVDSQVTMMFWYRQQPGQSLTLIATANQGSEATYESGFVIDKFPISRPNLTFSTLTVSNMSPEDSSIYLCSVTGHNYGYTFGSGTRLTVV.

This clonotype was counted between two and nine times. The chain joins TRBV29-1 to TRBJ2-5, with D possibly TRBD1 on 5 matching bases. CDR3 length equals 13 residues. The V end was cut by 6 bases, the J end by 3 bases, with 14 bases between. Germline V gene data show CDR1 as SQVTM and CDR2 as ANQGSEA. In DNA, the CDR3 is TGCAGCGTCCTATCGACAGTAAAAGAGACCCAGTACTTC. Translated: CSVLSTVKETQYF. Supplemented by reference TRBV29-1 and TRBJ2-5, the full variable domain reads SAVISQKPSRDICQRGTSLTIQCQVDSQVTMMFWYRQQPGQSLTLIATANQGSEATYESGFVIDKFPISRPNLTFSTLTVSNMSPEDSSIYLCSVLSTVKETQYFGPGTRLLVL.

Only a few counts were recorded for this clonotype. The chain joins TRBV29-1 to TRBJ2-4, with D possibly matching TRBD1 (5 bases). CDR1 is SQVTM, CDR2 ANQGSEA, per germline. The CDR3 runs 17 residues. The V and J ends lost 7 bases and 1 base respectively, with 23 bases between them. CDR3 protein: CSAYDPPGLGAKNIQYF. In nucleotides, the CDR3 is TGCAGCGCTTACGATCCGCCAGGGCTAGGGGCCAAAAACATTCAGTACTTC.